The sequence of this T cell receptor (beta chain) was determined in a study of cytomegalovirus exposure and HLA in healthy donors. Findings and caveats of the study: TCR beta V- and J-gene trimming, according to a later analysis, was linked to a missense DCLRE1C variant.

PCR primers comprised 60 Vbeta and 13 Jbeta primers. Sequenced by immunoSEQ multiplex PCR; TCRdb stores in-frame clones only, minus some. This sample has 150,000 to 200,000 clones, with approximately 79% found just once. As for this clone: Its matching antigen is unknown.

The sequenced material came from PBMCs. This TCR derives from a girl aged 10 to 17 in good health and CMV-seropositive.

The CDR3, as DNA: TGTGCCAGCAGGACCAAATTAGCGGGGATTTACGATGAGCAGTTCTTC. Translation gives CASRTKLAGIYDEQFF. The chain employs TRBV7-9 and TRBJ2-1; 8 bases align to TRBD2. CDR3 length: 16 residues. Trimming at V came to 6 bases and at J to 8 bases, leaving 15 bases not matched to a gene. Germline V gene lookup returns CDR1 SEHNR and CDR2 FQNEAQ (reference sequence).